This record looks at one T cell receptor (beta chain) sequence and its context. Its antigen remains undetermined. Base qualities are not at hand, and no much larger clone is one base apart. Including cysteine and phenylalanine, the CDR3 has 15 amino acids. Only the CDR3 region is kept as DNA, spanning 45 bases read in frame from base 1. From a lookup of the germline V gene, CDR1 and CDR2 are SGHRS and YFSETQ. V is pruned by 0 bases and J by 4 bases, leaving 6 bases of the junction without a gene match. Deep-level sequencing, with a detection sensitivity of one cell in 200,000, was applied to the ex vivo total memory CD4+ samples. The QIAamp DNA Micro Kit was used to extract genomic DNA from cell pellets, and the quantity and purity of the genomic DNA were checked by spectrophotometry. The immunoSEQ multiplex PCR assay was used to amplify the TCR Vbeta CDR3 regions. Sequencing of amplicons was performed on the Illumina HiSeq platform. The retrieved sequences were 87 nucleotides in length and included the CDR3 region. Under the source paper's analysis protocol: Each unique productive TCR Vbeta nucleotide sequence counted as a clonotype and was quantified by productive template frequency from ImmunoSEQ Analyzer V3.0. A threshold at the top 5th percentile of each frequency-ranked repertoire was used to define expanded clonotypes. Repertoire overlap was calculated as Chao-Jaccard with the R package fossil and was visualized by nonmetric multidimensional scaling with the R package MASS. Here the immuneACCESS table is served through TCRdb, limited to in-frame sequences with V and J called. Missing clones are a known gap in these copies; in checked studies unresolved V genes cover under half, and the rest lacks a known reason. The V and J calls and clone size are taken from that table; D and trimming were inferred from the DNA. The sample profile shows about 27,000 clones; roughly 80% of them were found once. Approximately 0.96% of the sample is taken by the ten largest.

On a FACSAria III, memory CD4+ T cells were FACS-sorted to over 98% purity, defined as all CD4+ cells except CD45RA+CCR7+CD95- naive cells. Blood from healthy donors was obtained from blood donation centers in Switzerland. Total CD4+ T cells and monocytes were enriched by positive selection with CD4 and CD14 magnetic microbeads. CD8+, CD14+, CD16+, CD56+, CD19+ and CD25-bright cells were excluded prior to sorting. To assess in vivo expansion of bacteria-reactive clonotypes, total memory CD4+ T cells from two blood donors were sequenced directly ex vivo. Peripheral blood mononuclear cells were isolated from donor blood using Ficoll-Paque Plus. The data are from a study of human CD4 T cells and Enterobacteriaceae (TCRdb year 2020). Here is what the overall study found, with its caveats: In ex vivo samples, clonotypes with broad cross-reactivity seemed more expanded than specific clonotypes, as 11 of 19 and about 60% of the roughly 34 fell within the top 5%. The reactivity of ex vivo clonotypes was inferred solely through the matching of nucleotide sequences to CFSE-low cultures from the same donors.

This sequence originates from a human donor in good health. This receptor chain uses TRBV5-1 and TRBJ1-2, with 7 bases in between that match TRBD1. Specimen: memory CD4+ T cells from blood. The cell subset or site label, as the study defines it: total memory CD4 T cells sorted directly ex vivo, unstimulated. The nucleotide sequence reads as follows: TGCGCCAGCAGCTTGGAAGGGGGCTCGGGCTATGGCTACACCTTC. Translated, this gives CASSLEGGSGYGYTF.